The clone carrying this TCR beta chain was seen a single time. As yet, its antigen is unknown. Genomic DNA from each subset was divided evenly over several immunoSEQ plates. Repertoires were generated with immunoSEQ multiplex PCR, while TCRdb's copy carries only in-frame clones and drops some. The data contain hundreds of thousands of clones, 80% to 95% of them seen just once; the ten biggest clones take up around 24%. The sample belongs to a study of shared clonotypes between healthy human individuals. Study results and limitations: The sharing of roughly 5% of naive CD4 clonotypes was seen across several donors.

Naive CD8 isolation took CD45RO-negative cells positively selected for CCR7 and excluded terminally differentiated effector memory CD45RA+ cells. The V and J ends lost 4 bases and 7 bases, in that order; junction bases with no gene match: 14. CDR1 is SGDLS and CDR2 is YYNGEE in the germline V gene. The CDR3 contains 16 residues. What was sequenced was naive CD8+ T cells sorted from blood. The receptor comes from a man under 40 in good health. The V and J genes are TRBV9 and TRBJ2-1; 7 bases are shared with TRBD2. CDR3 amino acids: CASSLAGRAFYNEQFF. CDR3 DNA sequence: TGTGCCAGCAGCCTCGCGGGGAGGGCCTTCTATAATGAGCAGTTCTTC.